The 24 T cell receptor beta chains listed next were all sequenced from one sample in a study of blood T cell repertoires in COVID-19 (dated by TCRdb to 2019 to 2021). Preparation of the library involved the immunoSEQ multiplex PCR assay. TCRdb took this table from immuneACCESS and kept in-frame rearrangements with V and J called. Such tables lack part of the clones; where checked against another copy, unresolved V genes explain under half of the gap, and the rest is unexplained. The sample contains 280,000 or so clones, 70% to 90% of them found a single time. Clones ranked in the top ten supply roughly 2% of the sample. Sequenced sample: PBMCs or T cells enriched from blood (not recorded which). The source is a man between 25 and 39 years old who had recovered from COVID-19.

The DNA for the CDR3 is TGTGCCAGCAGCTCAGCACTCCTATCCGGTTCACCCCTCCACTTT. Translation gives CASSSALLSGSPLHF. V and J are TRBV7-2 and TRBJ1-6; D is unclear. The germline gives CDR1 SGHTA, CDR2 FQGNSA. The CDR3 has 15 amino acids. V lost 4 bases and J lost 9, with 16 bases in between.

The chain combines TRBV4-2 with TRBJ2-7, with D possibly TRBD1 on 6 matching bases. The germline gives CDR1 LGHNA, CDR2 YNFKEQ. This CDR3 comprises 17 residues. V gave up 1 base and J gave up 0 bases, with 16 bases separating them. The CDR3: CASSQGLPGQSSYEQYF. Written as DNA, the CDR3 is TGTGCCAGCAGCCAAGGTTTACCGGGACAAAGCTCCTACGAGCAGTACTTC.

The chain recombines TRBV7-6 with TRBJ2-3; 11 nucleotides match TRBD2. The CDR3 has 16 residues. The J segment lost 5 bases and the V segment lost 1 base, leaving 5 bases of the junction unmatched. Germline V gene sequence: CDR1 SGHVS, CDR2 FNYEAQ. CDR3 in amino acids: CASSLVSGGALDTQYF. In DNA form, the CDR3 reads TGTGCCAGCAGCTTAGTTAGCGGGGGGGCCTTAGATACGCAGTATTTT.

The CDR3 coding sequence is TGTGCCAGCAGCTTTAAACAGATGAGTGAAAAACTGTTTTTT. It is translated as CASSFKQMSEKLFF. The V and J genes are TRBV5-6 and TRBJ1-4; D unclear. The V and J ends lost 2 bases and 7 bases respectively, with 12 bases between them. The CDR3 has 14 amino acids. Per the germline V gene, CDR1 is SGHDT and CDR2 is YYEEEE.

The J gene is TRBJ1-1, the V gene TRBV10-3, with D hard to call. The CDR3 sequence is 13 residues long. Germline CDR1 reads ENHRY; CDR2 reads SYGVKD. V shed 7 bases and J shed 6 bases, with 15 bases lying between them. CDR3 DNA sequence: TGTGCCATCACATCAGATAACCCCGCTGAAGCTTTCTTT. Encoded protein: CAITSDNPAEAFF.

The chain employs TRBV3-1 (or the pseudogene TRBV3-2) and TRBJ1-3, with 7 bases lining up with TRBD1. The CDR3 has 16 residues. V lost 3 bases to trimming and J lost 0 bases; unmatched junction nucleotides: 5. CDR1 is LGHDT and CDR2 is YNNKEL in the germline V gene (reference sequence). The CDR3 nucleotides read TGTGCCAGCAGCCACCAACAGGGGCCCTCTGGAAACACCATATATTTT. Translated, it gives CASSHQQGPSGNTIYF.

This sequence joins TRBV6-5 and TRBJ2-3; D is undetermined. Deletions cut 7 bases from V and 2 bases from J, with 13 bases between. This CDR3 comprises 14 residues. Per the germline V gene, CDR1 is MNHEY and CDR2 is SVGAGI. For the CDR3, the DNA is TGTGCCAGCAAAAGGTCCGGAGTCACAGATACGCAGTATTTT. It codes for CASKRSGVTDTQYF.

The chain combines TRBV11-2 with TRBJ1-4; 8 nucleotides line up with TRBD1. Trimming took 6 bases from V and 4 from J; bases not matched to a gene: 7. The CDR3 has 15 residues. CDR1 is SGHAT, CDR2 FQNNGV, per germline. Here the CDR3 DNA reads TGTGCCAGCAGGAGAGACAGGGGAGGTAATGAAAAACTGTTTTTT. Protein: CASRRDRGGNEKLFF. The variable domain in full, with the rest retrieved from reference TRBV11-2 and TRBJ1-4, is EAGVAQSPRYKIIEKRQSVAFWCNPISGHATLYWYQQILGQGPKLLIQFQNNGVVDDSQLPKDRFSAERLKGVDSTLKIQPAKLEDSAVYLCASRRDRGGNEKLFFGSGTQLSVL.

This clone is a singleton in its sample. The rearrangement uses TRBV5-1 and TRBJ1-1, with a tentative D call TRBD1 (5 bases). The V gene lost 3 bases and the J gene lost 3 bases, with 12 bases spanning the gap. This CDR3 contains 14 residues. CDR1 SGHRS and CDR2 YFSETQ come from the germline V gene. The CDR3, as DNA: TGCGCCAGCAGCTGGGGCGGGGTCGACACTGAAGCTTTCTTT. Translation gives CASSWGGVDTEAFF.

The sample holds one count of this clone. The chain combines TRBV4-3 with TRBJ2-3; TRBD1 might be the D (6 bases). V dropped 1 base and J dropped 4 bases, with 15 bases sitting between them. Germline V CDR1 and CDR2: LGHNA, YSLEER. This CDR3 is 16 amino acids long. CDR3 protein: CASSQGPTGIPDTQYF. DNA for the CDR3: TGCGCCAGCAGCCAAGGGCCGACAGGTATACCAGATACGCAGTATTTT.

The chain carries TRBV10-3 and TRBJ2-7, with 10 bases matching TRBD2. J lost 2 bases, V lost 4 bases, and 2 bases had no gene match. CDR3 length: 14 amino acids. Per germline, CDR1 ENHRY and CDR2 SYGVKD. CDR3 coding DNA: TGTGCCATCAGTGGGACTAGCGGCACCTACGAGCAGTACTTC. Amino acids: CAISGTSGTYEQYF.

This clone appeared a single time. The chain is built from TRBV7-8 and TRBJ1-2; 8 nucleotides match TRBD1. Germline loops: CDR1 SGHVS, CDR2 FQNEAQ. The junction had 15 bases not matched to a gene; V was cut back by 1 base and J by 5 bases. The CDR3 runs to 18 residues. The CDR3 bases are TGTGCCAGCAGCTTAGACCCTTGGACAGGGAAGGTCTCGTATGGCTACACCTTC. Its protein is CASSLDPWTGKVSYGYTF. The full variable domain, rest sourced from reference TRBV7-8 and TRBJ1-2, is GAGVSQSPRYKVAKRGQDVALRCDPISGHVSLFWYQQALGQGPEFLTYFQNEAQLDKSGLPSDRFFAERPEGSVSTLKIQRTQQEDSAVYLCASSLDPWTGKVSYGYTFGSGTRLTVV.

V usage is TRBV4-1 and J usage is TRBJ2-1; 10 bases agree with TRBD2. V shed 0 bases and J 3 bases; nucleotides not matched to a gene: 2. Germline CDR1 and CDR2: MGHRA and YSYEKL. The CDR3 length is 16 residues. In DNA form, the CDR3 reads TGCGCCAGCAGCCAAGACTGGACTAGCGGCTACAATGAGCAGTTCTTC. As protein: CASSQDWTSGYNEQFF.

This sequence joins TRBV4-1 and TRBJ2-7; possibly TRBD2 for D (7 bases). Germline assignment: CDR1 MGHRA and CDR2 YSYEKL. The CDR3 spans 13 residues. The CDR3 DNA is TGCGTCAAGAGGGGGGGGTACGGGCACGAGCAGTACTTC. Its protein is CVKRGGYGHEQYF.

The V and J genes are TRBV11-2 and TRBJ1-2; possible D gene TRBD1, 6 bases. Trimming stripped 0 bases from V and 1 base from J, with 12 bases between. The CDR3 runs 16 residues. CDR1 is SGHAT and CDR2 is FQNNGV in the germline V gene. The CDR3 DNA follows: TGTGCCAGCAGCTTAGAGCAGGGGAGGGTTAACTATGGCTACACCTTC. It yields the protein CASSLEQGRVNYGYTF.

CDR3 DNA: TGTGCCTGGAGTTGGGGACAGGGGGCCACCGGGGAGCTGTTTTTT. Its translation is CAWSWGQGATGELFF. V gene TRBV30 combines with J gene TRBJ2-2; 12 bases are shared with TRBD1. Germline V gene data show CDR1 as GTSNPN and CDR2 as SVGIG (reference sequence). The length of the CDR3 is 15 residues. Trimming at V came to 2 bases and at J to 4 bases, leaving 2 bases not matched to a gene.

The chain uses TRBV7-8 and TRBJ1-2, with TRBD1 as a possible D gene (6 bases). Germline-derived CDR1 and CDR2 are SGHVS and FQNEAQ. CDR3 length equals 16 residues. The germline V and J ends were trimmed by 1 base and 6 bases, with 18 bases remaining between them. The CDR3 sequence: CASSLEALQGWHGYTF. As DNA, the CDR3 is TGTGCCAGCAGCTTAGAAGCTTTACAGGGCTGGCATGGCTACACCTTC.

This clone has more than one count but fewer than ten. The CDR3 sequence is CASSAGTGTSGYTF. The CDR3, as DNA: TGTGCCAGCTCAGCCGGGACAGGGACGAGTGGCTACACCTTC. This rearrangement joins TRBV18 to TRBJ1-2; TRBD1 agrees at 9 bases. This CDR3 has 14 residues. Germline trimming cut 5 bases from V and 7 bases from J; bases unmatched to any gene: 8. Germline-derived CDR1 and CDR2 are KGHSH and LQKENI.

The chain couples TRBV9 to TRBJ1-3; 8 bases are shared with TRBD1. The CDR3 has 18 amino acids. The V and J ends lost 3 bases and 6 bases, in that order; junction bases with no gene match: 17. CDR1 is SGDLS and CDR2 is YYNGEE in the germline V gene. The CDR3 sequence is CASSAGQGGSGGLNTIYF. The CDR3 nucleotides are TGTGCCAGCAGCGCCGGACAGGGTGGCTCTGGTGGATTAAACACCATATATTTT.

The CDR3 spells CASSTRTSGGGELFF. CDR3 sequence (DNA): TGTGCCAGCAGCACCCGGACTAGCGGGGGAGGAGAGCTGTTTTTT. The gene calls are TRBV7-9 and TRBJ2-2; 13 bases match TRBD2. This CDR3 has 15 amino acids. V lost 5 bases, J lost 11 bases, and 8 bases stayed unmatched. Per the germline V gene, CDR1 is SEHNR and CDR2 is FQNEAQ (reference sequence).

The chain carries TRBV7-9 and TRBJ2-5; TRBD2 is a possible D gene (6 bases). Germline V CDR1 and CDR2: SEHNR, FQNEAQ (reference sequence). This CDR3 region has 15 residues. The V end lost 2 bases, the J end lost 5 bases, and 15 bases lay between the germline ends. CDR3 loop: CASSLSGGEAETQYF. In DNA form, the CDR3 reads TGTGCCAGCAGCTTATCAGGAGGGGAGGCTGAGACCCAGTACTTC.

V gene TRBV4-1 combines with J gene TRBJ2-5, with 9 bases fitting TRBD1. V shed 5 bases and J 4 bases; nucleotides not matched to a gene: 5. Germline CDR1 is MGHRA and CDR2 is YSYEKL. The CDR3 totals 14 residues. The CDR3 DNA reads as TGCGCCAGCAGCTCCCGGACAGGGGTAGAGACCCAGTACTTC. It specifies CASSSRTGVETQYF.

The CDR3 protein is CASSLASREKLFF. CDR3 bases: TGTGCCAGCAGCTTAGCGTCCAGGGAAAAACTGTTTTTT. The V call is TRBV7-9, the J call TRBJ1-4; no clear D. This CDR3 is built from 13 residues. V was cut by 0 bases and J by 8 bases, with 7 bases left in between. Germline CDR1 reads SEHNR; CDR2 reads FQNEAQ (reference sequence).

This chain links TRBV6-1 with TRBJ1-3; D remains ambiguous. Trimming stripped 1 base from V and 0 bases from J, with 10 bases between. Germline CDR1 MNHNS, CDR2 SASEGT. CDR3 length equals 16 residues. CDR3 sequence (DNA): TGTGCCAGCAGTGAAGACTCTTATGGCTCTGGAAACACCATATATTTT. It translates to CASSEDSYGSGNTIYF.